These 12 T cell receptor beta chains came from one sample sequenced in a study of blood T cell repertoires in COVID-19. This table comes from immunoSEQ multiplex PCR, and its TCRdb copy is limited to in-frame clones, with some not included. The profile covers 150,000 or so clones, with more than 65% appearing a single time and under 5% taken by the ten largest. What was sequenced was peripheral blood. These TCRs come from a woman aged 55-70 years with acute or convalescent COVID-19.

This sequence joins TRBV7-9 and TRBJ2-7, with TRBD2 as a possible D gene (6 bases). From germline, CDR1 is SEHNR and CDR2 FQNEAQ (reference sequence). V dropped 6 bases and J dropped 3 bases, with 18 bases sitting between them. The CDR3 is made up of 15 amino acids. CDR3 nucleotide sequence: TGTGCCAGCAGTTCCCTTACGGAGGGCAACTACGAGCAGTACTTC. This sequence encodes CASSSLTEGNYEQYF.

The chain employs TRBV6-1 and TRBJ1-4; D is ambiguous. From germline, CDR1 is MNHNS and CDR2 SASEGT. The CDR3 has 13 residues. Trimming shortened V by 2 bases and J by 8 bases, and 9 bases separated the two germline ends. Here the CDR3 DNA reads TGTGCCAGCAGTGAAACCGGCAGGGAAAAACTGTTTTTT. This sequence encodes CASSETGREKLFF.

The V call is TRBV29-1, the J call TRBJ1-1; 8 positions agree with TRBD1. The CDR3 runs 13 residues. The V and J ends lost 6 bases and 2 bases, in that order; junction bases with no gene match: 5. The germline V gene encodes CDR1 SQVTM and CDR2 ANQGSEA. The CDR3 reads CSVADRGNTEAFF. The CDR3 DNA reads TGCAGCGTAGCTGACAGGGGAAACACTGAAGCTTTCTTT.

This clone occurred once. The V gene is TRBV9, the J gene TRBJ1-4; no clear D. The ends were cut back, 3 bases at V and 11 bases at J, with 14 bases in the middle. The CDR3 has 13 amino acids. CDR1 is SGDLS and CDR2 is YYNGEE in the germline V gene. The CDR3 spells CASSAIPRRKLFF. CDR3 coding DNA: TGTGCCAGCAGCGCCATCCCCAGGAGGAAACTGTTTTTT.

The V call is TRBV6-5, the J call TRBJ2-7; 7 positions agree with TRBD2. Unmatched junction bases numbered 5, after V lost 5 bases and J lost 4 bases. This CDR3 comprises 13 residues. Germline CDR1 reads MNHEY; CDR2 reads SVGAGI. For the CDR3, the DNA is TGTGCCAGCAGTCGGACTAGGCGGTACGAGCAGTACTTC. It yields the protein CASSRTRRYEQYF.

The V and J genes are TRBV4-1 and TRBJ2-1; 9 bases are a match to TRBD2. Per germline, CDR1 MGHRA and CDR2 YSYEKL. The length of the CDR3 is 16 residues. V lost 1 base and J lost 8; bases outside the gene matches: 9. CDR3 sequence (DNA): TGCGCCAGCAGCCAAGTAGCCTTAGCGGGAGCTGATGAGCAGTTCTTC. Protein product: CASSQVALAGADEQFF.

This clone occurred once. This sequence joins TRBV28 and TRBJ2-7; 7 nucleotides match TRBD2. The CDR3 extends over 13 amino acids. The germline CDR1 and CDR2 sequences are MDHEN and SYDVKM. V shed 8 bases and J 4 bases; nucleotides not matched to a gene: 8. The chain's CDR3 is CASRWQGGYEQYF. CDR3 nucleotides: TGTGCCAGCCGCTGGCAGGGAGGGTACGAGCAGTACTTC.

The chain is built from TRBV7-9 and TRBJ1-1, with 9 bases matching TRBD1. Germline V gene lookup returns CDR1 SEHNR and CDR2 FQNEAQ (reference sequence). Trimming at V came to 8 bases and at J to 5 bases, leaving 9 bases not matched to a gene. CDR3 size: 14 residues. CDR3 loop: CASRESGTGTEAFF. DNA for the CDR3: TGTGCCAGCCGAGAGTCCGGGACAGGGACTGAAGCTTTCTTT.

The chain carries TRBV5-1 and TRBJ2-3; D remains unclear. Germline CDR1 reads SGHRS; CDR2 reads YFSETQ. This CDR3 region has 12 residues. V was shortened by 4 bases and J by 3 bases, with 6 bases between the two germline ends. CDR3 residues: CASSPETDTQYF. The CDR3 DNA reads TGCGCCAGCAGCCCCGAGACAGATACGCAGTATTTT.

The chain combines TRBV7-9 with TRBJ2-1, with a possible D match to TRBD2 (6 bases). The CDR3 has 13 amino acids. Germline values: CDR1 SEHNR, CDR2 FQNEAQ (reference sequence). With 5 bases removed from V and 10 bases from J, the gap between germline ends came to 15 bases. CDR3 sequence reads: CASSHSGTGEQFF. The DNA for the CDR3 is TGTGCCAGCAGCCATAGCGGAACTGGGGAGCAGTTCTTC. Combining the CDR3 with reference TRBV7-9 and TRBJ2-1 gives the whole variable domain DTGVSQNPRHKITKRGQNVTFRCDPISEHNRLYWYRQTLGQGPEFLTYFQNEAQLEKSRLLSDRFSAERPKGSFSTLEIQRTEQGDSAMYLCASSHSGTGEQFFGPGTRLTVL.

The CDR3 protein is CASSQGPGTSGRSRTDTQYF. The CDR3 DNA reads as TGTGCCAGCAGCCAAGGCCCCGGGACTAGCGGAAGATCAAGGACAGATACGCAGTATTTT. The chain links TRBV3-1 (or the pseudogene TRBV3-2) to TRBJ2-3; 11 bases match TRBD2. The J segment lost 3 bases and the V segment lost 1 base, leaving 15 bases of the junction unmatched. Germline V gene lookup returns CDR1 LGHDT and CDR2 YNNKEL (reference sequence). The CDR3 extends over 20 amino acids.

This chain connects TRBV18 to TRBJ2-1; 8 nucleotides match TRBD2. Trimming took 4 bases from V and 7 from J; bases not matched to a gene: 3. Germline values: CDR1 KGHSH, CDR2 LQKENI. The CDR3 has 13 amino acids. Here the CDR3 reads CASSQTSANEQFF. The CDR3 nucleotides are TGTGCCAGCTCACAGACTAGCGCTAATGAGCAGTTCTTC.